This TCR beta chain came from a study of CD8+ T cells in alopecia areata. Study context: Tofacitinib ran for 6 to 18 months before 6 months off drug.

Trimming removed 2 bases from V and 8 bases from J, with 15 bases in between. Germline CDR1 is SQVTM and CDR2 is ANQGSEA. This CDR3 is 13 amino acids long. As the sequencing template, cDNA was produced by extracting RNA and reverse transcribing it. Method: immunoSEQ multiplex PCR; TCRdb's copy keeps in-frame clones and lacks some. The sample holds about 200,000 clones; more than 45% are singletons and the top ten take roughly 1.4%. Treatment in this sample: oral pan-JAK inhibitor, 5-10 mg twice daily. Individuals with alopecia areata gave both lesional scalp punch biopsies and peripheral blood for collection. Isolation of CD4+ and CD8+ T cells from PBMCs was achieved by sorting.

This sequence originates from a human donor with alopecia areata. The specimen comprised CD4+ T cells sorted from blood, sampled at week 4, from a patient treated with tofacitinib. The rearrangement links TRBV29-1 to TRBJ1-2, with D unclear. The CDR3 reads CSVELDPGRGYTF. The CDR3 nucleotides are TGCAGCGTTGAATTGGACCCTGGCAGGGGCTACACCTTC.